This T cell receptor (beta chain) was profiled in a study of blood T cell repertoires in COVID-19. The overall study: The United States, Italy and Spain supplied acute and convalescent COVID-19 samples. Sources were T cells, B-cell-depleted T cells, or PBMCs; the material itself was cDNA or gDNA.

Participants' reported clinical history set cohort assignment. The V and J ends lost 4 bases and 1 base respectively, with 7 bases between them. The CDR3 runs 13 residues. From germline, CDR1 is SGHDN and CDR2 FVKESK. Original methodology: Amplification from reference gene primers served as the basis for estimated nucleated cell counts. The method was immunoSEQ multiplex PCR; TCRdb's version includes in-frame clones alone and lacks a portion of them. V and J calls and clone size are those listed in that table; D and trimming were worked out from the DNA. Among about 200,000 clones listed, about nine tenths were seen once.

The V and J genes are TRBV14 and TRBJ1-1; D not certain. The source of this sequence is a woman aged 25 to 39 who had recovered from COVID-19. Sequenced input: PBMCs or T cells enriched from blood (not recorded which). For the CDR3, the DNA is TGTGCCAGCAGCCCCACAGCGAACACTGAAGCTTTCTTT. Protein product: CASSPTANTEAFF.